A selection of T cell receptor beta chains follows, all from one sample in a study of blood T cell repertoires in COVID-19. Only in-frame clones appear in the TCRdb table, and some are missing; sequencing was by immunoSEQ multiplex PCR. The table has approximately 190,000 clones, under 85% seen once. The sequenced material came from peripheral blood. These receptors originate from a man aged 60-69 years with active or convalescent COVID-19. Each CDR3 is given without its conserved first and last residue. D genes are given only for firm matches.

>13|TRBD1|TRBV29-1
SVEGGTGGYNEQF
>15|TRBD2|TRBV7-9
ASNLPTSGSLGETQY
>15|TRBD2|TRBV6-6
ASTRTSGRGRTDTQY
>13|NA|TRBV5-8
ASLRSPLTNQPQH
>12|TRBD2|TRBV29-1
SAQPGTSDETQY
>13|TRBD2|TRBV9
ASSVGTSGVLTQY
>13|NA|TRBV28
ASKPQGKATDTQY
>16|TRBD2|TRBV10-3
AISGLEIGGGPYNEQF
>11|TRBD1|TRBV7-2
ASSSGQGYGYT
>11|NA|TRBV12-3/TRBV12-4
ASSLRPGSPLH
>12|TRBD1|TRBV2
ASNQDRGLGEQY
>13|TRBD1|TRBV6-6
ASSARDRGTYEQY
>13|NA|TRBV5-1
ASSTLFGDADTQY
>12|TRBD1|TRBV5-6
ASSPGQGAYEQY
>13|NA|TRBV4-1
ASSQDALSREKLF
>14|TRBD2|TRBV11-1
ASSLLTSGAHNEQF
>13|TRBD2|TRBV9
ASSVGTSGGHEQF
>11|NA|TRBV7-8
ASSLGGYQPQH
>12|TRBD1|TRBV27
ASKDRVKNSPLH
>12|NA|TRBV18
ASSPGGRVEPQH
>12|NA|TRBV4-1
ASSQEGGIGTQY
>13|TRBD1|TRBV19
ASSSTGVGTGELF
>14|TRBD1|TRBV7-2
ASSLGTGTQNYGYT